What follows is one T cell receptor (beta chain) and its context. Clones were sequenced by immunoSEQ multiplex PCR, and TCRdb holds only the in-frame ones, with some missing. Of approximately 190,000 clones in the sample, about four fifths were seen once. The V end was cut by 4 bases, the J end by 2 bases, with 9 bases between. The CDR3 has 14 amino acids. The germline CDR1 and CDR2 sequences are SGHNT and YENEEA. The entry originates in a study of blood T cell repertoires in COVID-19. V is TRBV11-3 and J is TRBJ1-5, with unresolved D. This receptor was obtained from a woman aged 40-49 years with acute or convalescent COVID-19. Sequenced input: peripheral blood. The CDR3 reads CASSSDFGNQPQHF. CDR3 nucleotide sequence: TGTGCCAGCAGCTCCGACTTCGGCAATCAGCCCCAGCATTTT. Combining the CDR3 with reference TRBV11-3 and TRBJ1-5 gives the whole variable domain EAGVVQSPRYKIIEKKQPVAFWCNPISGHNTLYWYLQNLGQGPELLIRYENEEAVDDSQLPKDRFSAERLKGVDSTLKIQPAELGDSAVYLCASSSDFGNQPQHFGDGTRLSIL.